This TCR beta chain was sequenced during a study of OX40 agonist ivuxolimab in advanced cancers. Only in-frame clones appear in the TCRdb table, and some are missing; sequencing was by immunoSEQ multiplex PCR. The repertoire holds around 56,000 clones, with around 82% as singletons. Germline CDR1 SNHLY, CDR2 FYNNEI. The V segment lost 6 bases and the J segment 0 bases; nucleotides outside the gene matches: 10. This CDR3 has 17 residues. Blood samples were obtained at baseline, cycle 4 day 1, and cycle 7 day 1. The TCR sequence derives from an adult with an advanced solid tumor such as melanoma, head and neck, liver or kidney cancer. V and J are TRBV2 and TRBJ2-7, with 11 positions matching TRBD1. The sequenced sample was CD4+ or CD8+ T cells sorted from blood, obtained in a trial of the OX40 agonist ivuxolimab. For the CDR3, the DNA is TGTGCCAGCAGGGCCGGGACAGGGGGGGTTAACTCCTACGAGCAGTACTTC. Protein sequence: CASRAGTGGVNSYEQYF.